The rows below give T cell receptor beta chains drawn from one sample of a study of vaccination effects on CD4 cells after COVID-19. Some clones are missing from TCRdb's copy, which holds only in-frame ones; the method was immunoSEQ multiplex PCR. The sample lists 75,000 or so clones, around 74% occurring once. No cognate antigen is known for these TCRs. Sequenced material: CD4+ T cells from PBMCs cultured with HCoV-OC43 spike peptides, taken after COVID-19 vaccination. Receptors were obtained from a human donor who received a COVID-19 vaccine. Each CDR3 is given with its conserved first and last residue. A D gene is named only where the DNA matches it firmly. Clone size appears in some rows only: once, few, many, or a class for an expanded clone.

size,V,J,D,DNA,CDR3
.,TRBV6-5,TRBJ1-5,.,TGTGCCAGCAGTAAAAAGGGGGTAGAGGGTCAGCCCCAGCATTTT,CASSKKGVEGQPQHF
.,TRBV15,TRBJ2-3,.,TGTGCCACCAGAGGGGGACAACTCACAGATACGCAGTATTTT,CATRGGQLTDTQYF
.,TRBV19,TRBJ1-4,TRBD1,TGTGCCAGTAGTACAGGGGGAGGTAGTGAAAAACTGTTTTTT,CASSTGGGSEKLFF
.,TRBV9,TRBJ1-4,TRBD1,TGTGCCAGCAGCCCTCGGACAGGGATCGAAAAACTGTTTTTT,CASSPRTGIEKLFF
.,TRBV20-1,TRBJ2-3,.,TGCAGTGCTAGTGAGCTAGCGCCCGTCGATCAGTATTTT,CSASELAPVDQYF
.,TRBV10-1,TRBJ1-2,.,TGCGCCAGCAGCCCGACGACGTCCTATGGCTACACCTTC,CASSPTTSYGYTF
.,TRBV7-2,TRBJ1-2,.,TGTGCCAGCAGCCAAGACTTCAACTATGGCTACACCTTC,CASSQDFNYGYTF
.,TRBV2,TRBJ2-1,TRBD1,TGTGCCAGCCAGACAGGGGGCGGGAATGAGCAGTTCTTC,CASQTGGGNEQFF
few,TRBV11-2,TRBJ1-6,.,TGTGCCAGCAGCTCCCCAAATTCACCCCTCCACTTT,CASSSPNSPLHF
.,TRBV7-9,TRBJ1-2,TRBD1,TGTGCCAGCAGCTTATATGGACAGGGAGCTAACTATGGCTACACCTTC,CASSLYGQGANYGYTF
.,TRBV9,TRBJ2-4,TRBD2,TGTGCCAGCAGCGTAGCGATGGCGGGGGGGCTAAACATTCAGTACTTC,CASSVAMAGGLNIQYF
.,TRBV7-2,TRBJ2-5,.,TGTGCCAGCAGCTTACTGTCGTTTCAAGAGACCCAGTACTTC,CASSLLSFQETQYF
few,TRBV5-4,TRBJ1-4,TRBD1,TGTGCCAGCAGCTCGGGACAGGGGCAGGAAAAACTGTTTTTT,CASSSGQGQEKLFF
few,TRBV7-7,TRBJ2-5,TRBD2,TGTGCCAGCACACGACTAGCGGGGGCCACACTGGGAGAGACCCAGTACTTC,CASTRLAGATLGETQYF
.,TRBV7-2,TRBJ1-1,.,TGTGCCAGCAGCTTAGCGTTCGGCCCGAACACTGAAGCTTTCTTT,CASSLAFGPNTEAFF
.,TRBV6-5,TRBJ1-2,TRBD1,TGTGCCAGCAGTCCTGACAGGGCTAACTATGGCTACACCTTC,CASSPDRANYGYTF
.,TRBV25-1,TRBJ1-2,TRBD1,TGTGCCAGCAGTGACCCCGACAGGGGCTATGGCTACACCTTC,CASSDPDRGYGYTF
.,TRBV6-5,TRBJ1-2,TRBD1,TGTGCCAGCACGCGACAGGGCGGTGGCTACACCTTC,CASTRQGGGYTF
once,TRBV30,TRBJ2-6,TRBD1,TGTGCCTGGAGTGCAGGGACAGGGACTGGGGCCAACGTCCTGACTTTC,CAWSAGTGTGANVLTF
.,TRBV29-1,TRBJ1-2,TRBD1,TGCAGCGTTTGGCGGGACAGGGGATCTGGCTACACCTTC,CSVWRDRGSGYTF
.,TRBV7-8,TRBJ1-5,.,TGTGCCAGCAGCGTGACGCGCCTACAGCCCCAGCATTTT,CASSVTRLQPQHF
.,TRBV6-2/TRBV6-3,TRBJ1-5,TRBD1,TGTGCCAGCAGTTTTAACAGGGGAAGCCAGCCCCAGCATTTT,CASSFNRGSQPQHF
few,TRBV5-1,TRBJ1-5,.,TGCGCCAGCAGCTTGGCAGGGAACCAGCCCCAGCATTTT,CASSLAGNQPQHF
.,TRBV2,TRBJ1-4,TRBD1,TGTGCCAGCAGCCCCGGACAGGGAAGCTTTGAAAAACTGTTTTTT,CASSPGQGSFEKLFF
once,TRBV11-2,TRBJ2-3,.,TGTGCCAGCAGCTTACCCCAGGGTGGGGGTTGGGGTACGCAGTATTTT,CASSLPQGGGWGTQYF
few,TRBV12-5,TRBJ1-3,.,TGTGCTAGTGGTCGCGCCTCTGGAAACACCATATATTTT,CASGRASGNTIYF
.,TRBV5-1,TRBJ2-5,.,TGCGCCAGCAGCTTGGTGGGTGGCCAGGAGACCCAGTACTTC,CASSLVGGQETQYF
few,TRBV3-1/TRBV3-2,TRBJ2-4,.,TGTGCCAGCAGCCAAACCCAGGTCAGCGCCAAAAACATTCAGTACTTC,CASSQTQVSAKNIQYF
.,TRBV6-5,TRBJ2-3,.,TGTGCCAGCAAGGAGGGGATTGGAACAGATACGCAGTATTTT,CASKEGIGTDTQYF